This is a list of T cell receptor beta chains from one sample in a study of control samples from healthy donors and cancer patients. TCRdb's table, derived via immunoSEQ multiplex PCR, lists solely in-frame clones and lacks some. Seen here are tens of thousands of clones, more than 85% observed once, and the top ten hold around 1.5%. Specimen: blood. All receptors come from a woman in her twenties or thirties in good health. The CDR3 runs from the conserved cysteine through the conserved F or W. The D gene is left open where the match is weak. Rows give clone size only sometimes, using once, few, many, or a class for an expanded clone.

>TRBD2|TRBJ2-2|TRBV18|-
TGTGCCACTTACCGCGGGGGAGTGGATAACACCGGGGAGCTGTTTTTT
CATYRGGVDNTGELFF
>-|TRBJ2-2|TRBV6-5|-
TGTGCCAGCCGGGGCACCGGGGAGCTGTTTTTT
CASRGTGELFF
>-|TRBJ1-2|TRBV10-2|-
TGCGCCAGCAGTGGAGGGGGGCTGTATGGCTACACCTTC
CASSGGGLYGYTF
>TRBD2|TRBJ2-1|TRBV12-3/TRBV12-4|-
TGTGCCAGCAGGCGGACTAGCTCCAATGAGCAGTTCTTC
CASRRTSSNEQFF
>TRBD1|TRBJ2-5|TRBV5-1|-
TGCGCCAGCAGCCCGGGGACAGGTCAAGAGACCCAGTACTTC
CASSPGTGQETQYF
>TRBD2|TRBJ2-5|TRBV6-1|-
TGTGCCAGCAGTGCTGGACGTCTAGCGGGGGGACAAGAGACCCAGTACTTC
CASSAGRLAGGQETQYF
>-|TRBJ2-1|TRBV29-1|-
TGCAGCGTCTCCGAGGACAATGAGCAGTTCTTC
CSVSEDNEQFF
>TRBD2|TRBJ2-1|TRBV3-1/TRBV3-2|-
TGTGCCAGCAGCCGCCTTCTTAGCGGGGGCTCCTACAATGAGCAGTTCTTC
CASSRLLSGGSYNEQFF
>TRBD2|TRBJ2-1|TRBV14|once
TGTGCCAGCAGCCAGGCCAGACTAGCGGGAGTGGACAATGAGCAGTTCTTC
CASSQARLAGVDNEQFF
>-|TRBJ1-6|TRBV14|-
TGTGCCAGCAGCCAAGATAAGGGCGCTCAGGGAGATTCACCCCTCCACTTT
CASSQDKGAQGDSPLHF
>-|TRBJ2-5|TRBV5-1|-
TGCGCCAGCAGCTCATCTGGCAGACAAGAGACCCAGTACTTC
CASSSSGRQETQYF
>-|TRBJ2-2|TRBV7-3|-
TGTGCCAGCAGCCCCCAGAGGCAGGGTAGCGGGGAGCTGTTTTTT
CASSPQRQGSGELFF
>TRBD1|TRBJ1-2|TRBV28|-
TGTGCCATCGTTTCGGGACAGGGGGCGGGTGGCTACACCTTC
CAIVSGQGAGGYTF
>-|TRBJ2-1|TRBV4-2|-
TGTGCCAGCAGCCAAGATCCTGGCTCGGGGGTTTATGAGCAGTTCTTC
CASSQDPGSGVYEQFF
>TRBD1|TRBJ1-5|TRBV3-1/TRBV3-2|-
TGTGCCAGCAGCCCGCAGGGGGCGCCGAACAATCAGCCCCAGCATTTT
CASSPQGAPNNQPQHF
>-|TRBJ2-5|TRBV7-9|-
TGTGCCAGCAGCTTAGTGGGGGGGCGGCAAGAGACCCAGTACTTC
CASSLVGGRQETQYF
>TRBD1|TRBJ1-5|TRBV24-1|-
TGTGCCACTCGACAGGGGCCAAATCAGCCCCAGCATTTT
CATRQGPNQPQHF
>-|TRBJ2-1|TRBV27|once
TGTGCCAGCAGTTTCTCCGAGCGGGAGCAGTTCTTC
CASSFSEREQFF
>-|TRBJ1-4|TRBV6-2/TRBV6-3|once
TGTGCCAGCAGTTTAGACCCGGTATCCCTAGCAGCCGCAACTAATGAAAAACTGTTTTTT
CASSLDPVSLAAATNEKLFF
>TRBD2|TRBJ2-7|TRBV29-1|-
TGCAGCGTTGAAGCTAGCGGGTGGGTCGAGCAGTACTTC
CSVEASGWVEQYF
>TRBD1|TRBJ1-1|TRBV10-1|few
TGCGCCAGCAGTGAGCAGACAGGGAAGAACACTGAAGCTTTCTTT
CASSEQTGKNTEAFF
>-|TRBJ2-4|TRBV5-1|-
TGCGCCAGCAGCTTGGGCCAGAAAAACATTCAGTACTTC
CASSLGQKNIQYF